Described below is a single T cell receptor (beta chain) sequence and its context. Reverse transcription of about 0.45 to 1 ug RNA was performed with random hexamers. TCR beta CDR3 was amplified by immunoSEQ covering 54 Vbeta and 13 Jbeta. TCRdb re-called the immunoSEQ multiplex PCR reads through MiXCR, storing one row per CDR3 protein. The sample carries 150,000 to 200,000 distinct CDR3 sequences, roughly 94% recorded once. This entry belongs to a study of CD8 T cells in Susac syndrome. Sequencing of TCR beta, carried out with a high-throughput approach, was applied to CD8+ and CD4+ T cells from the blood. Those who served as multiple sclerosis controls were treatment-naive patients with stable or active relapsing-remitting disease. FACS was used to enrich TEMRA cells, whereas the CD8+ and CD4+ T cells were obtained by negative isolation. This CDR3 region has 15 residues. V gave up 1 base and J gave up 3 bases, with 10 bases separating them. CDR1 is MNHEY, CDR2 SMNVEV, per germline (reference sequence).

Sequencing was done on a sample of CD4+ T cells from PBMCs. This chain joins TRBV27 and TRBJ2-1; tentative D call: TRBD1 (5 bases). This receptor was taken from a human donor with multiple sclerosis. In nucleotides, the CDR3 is TGTGCCAGCAGTTTATTTCCTGACAGCTACAATGAGCAGTTCTTC. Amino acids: CASSLFPDSYNEQFF.